The 20 T cell receptor beta chains below come from one sample, sequenced in a study of early T cells in non-severe SARS-CoV-2 infection. One entry per CDR3 protein results from TCRdb running MiXCR on the 5' RACE reads. The sample includes some 50,000 distinct CDR3 sequences, roughly 10% of them seen just once. Sequencing used whole blood. The receptor source for this set is an adult who was a healthcare worker with PCR-confirmed SARS-CoV-2 infection or an uninfected control (not recorded which).

This clonotype qualifies as medium-sized. The V gene is TRBV7-8, the J gene TRBJ2-3; D possibly corresponds to TRBD1 (6 bases). V was cut by 1 base and J by 5 bases, with 22 bases left in between. CDR1 and CDR2 (germline): SGHVS, FQNEAQ. The CDR3 length is 18 residues. Here the CDR3 DNA reads TGTGCCAGCAGCTTAGTGGGGGCCCGAGACCTGGTAAGAGATACGCAGTATTTT. It specifies CASSLVGARDLVRDTQYF.

This clonotype has at least ten counts. This sequence joins TRBV24-1 and TRBJ2-1; 15 bases align to TRBD2. Germline assignment: CDR1 KGHDR and CDR2 SFDVKD. This CDR3 spans 16 amino acids. J lost 7 bases, V lost 6 bases, and 6 bases had no gene match. CDR3 in amino acids: CATSHGLAGGRNEQFF. For the CDR3, the DNA is TGTGCCACCAGTCACGGACTAGCGGGAGGGCGGAATGAGCAGTTCTTC.

Only a few counts were recorded for this clonotype. The rearrangement joins TRBV20-1 to TRBJ1-1, with TRBD1 matching over 7 bases. The CDR3 has 14 amino acids. Germline V lookup: CDR1 DFQATT, CDR2 SNEGSKA (reference sequence). V trimming: 5 bases; J trimming: 4 bases; junction bases outside the gene matches: 10. CDR3 in DNA: TGCAGTGCTTTAATCAGGGGGGTGGGCACTGAAGCTTTCTTT. Translated, it gives CSALIRGVGTEAFF.

This clonotype came up many times. The chain has TRBV7-6 and TRBJ2-1, with TRBD2 identical over 7 bases. The trim removed 1 base at V and 6 bases at J, leaving 9 bases unmatched. The CDR3 extends over 16 amino acids. CDR1 and CDR2 (germline): SGHVS, FNYEAQ. The CDR3 protein is CASSLDTAGQFNEQFF. The CDR3 DNA reads TGTGCCAGCAGCTTAGATACAGCGGGGCAATTCAATGAGCAGTTCTTC.

V and J are TRBV9 and TRBJ2-1; the D gene is possibly TRBD2 (6 bases). The germline CDR1 and CDR2 sequences are SGDLS and YYNGEE. V lost 4 bases and J lost 6, with 14 bases in between. The CDR3 is 14 amino acids. CDR3 protein: CASSPRLGGNEQFF. CDR3 in DNA: TGTGCCAGCAGCCCCCGACTGGGGGGCAATGAGCAGTTCTTC.

The chain is built from TRBV27 and TRBJ2-5, with 7 bases lining up with TRBD1. The V gene's germline CDR1 is MNHEY and CDR2 SMNVEV (reference sequence). The V gene end was trimmed by 3 bases and the J gene end by 2 bases; junction bases not matched to a gene: 9. This CDR3 spans 16 amino acids. The CDR3 loop reads CASSFSSGTEQETQYF. The CDR3 DNA is TGTGCCAGCAGTTTTTCCTCCGGGACAGAACAAGAGACCCAGTACTTC.

Many counts were recorded for this clonotype. The chain employs TRBV5-1 and TRBJ2-7; TRBD1 might be the D (5 bases). Germline values: CDR1 SGHRS, CDR2 YFSETQ. The CDR3 is 13 amino acids. V was cut by 1 base and J by 4 bases, with 9 bases left in between. The CDR3 region is CASSLTGLYEQYF. CDR3 sequence (DNA): TGCGCCAGCAGCTTGACAGGTCTTTACGAGCAGTACTTC.

This clonotype was observed at least ten times. The chain links TRBV12-3 or TRBV12-4 to TRBJ2-1; D perhaps matches TRBD2 (6 bases). Trimming removed 3 bases from V and 8 bases from J, with 14 bases in between. The CDR3 is made up of 14 amino acids. In DNA, the CDR3 is TGTGCCAGCAGTTTCGGTATAGCGGCCCATGAGCAGTTCTTC. Translated: CASSFGIAAHEQFF.

There are many counts of this clonotype. The chain carries TRBV6-5 and TRBJ2-7, with D tentatively TRBD1 (5 bases). Germline V gene sequence: CDR1 MNHEY, CDR2 SVGAGI. This CDR3 region has 15 residues. Trimming took off 5 bases at V and 2 bases at J, with 16 bases between the two ends. CDR3 nucleotides: TGTGCCAGCAGTAGATACAGGTCCCCTACCTACGAGCAGTACTTC. This gives the protein CASSRYRSPTYEQYF.

This clonotype was seen repeatedly, ten times or more. This rearrangement joins TRBV7-6 to TRBJ2-1, with D perhaps given as TRBD1 or TRBD2 (6 bases each). Trimming took off 4 bases at V and 9 bases at J, with 19 bases between the two ends. CDR3 size: 15 residues. The germline gives CDR1 SGHVS, CDR2 FNYEAQ. DNA for the CDR3: TGTGCCAGCAGCTCAGTGAGGGGGGAGGTAGCTGAGCAGTTCTTC. Amino acid sequence: CASSSVRGEVAEQFF. Complete variable domain (other parts from reference TRBV7-6 and TRBJ2-1): GAGVSQSPRYKVTKRGQDVALRCDPISGHVSLYWYRQALGQGPEFLTYFNYEAQQDKSGLPNDRFSAERPEGSISTLTIQRTEQRDSAMYRCASSSVRGEVAEQFFGPGTRLTVL.

This clonotype appeared many times. This chain joins TRBV12-3 or TRBV12-4 and TRBJ2-1; D perhaps matches TRBD2 (6 bases). The V end was cut by 7 bases, the J end by 7 bases, with 17 bases between. CDR3 size: 14 residues. The CDR3 nucleotides are TGTGCCAGCACCTTGGGGGAGGCCTGGAATGAGCAGTTCTTC. As protein: CASTLGEAWNEQFF.

This clonotype has ten or more counts. The chain joins TRBV29-1 to TRBJ2-1; 9 bases fit TRBD2. CDR1 and CDR2 from the germline V gene are SQVTM and ANQGSEA. V trimming: 7 bases; J trimming: 5 bases; junction bases outside the gene matches: 6. The CDR3 is 13 residues long. The CDR3 coding sequence is TGCAGCGGCCCGGGACTAGCCAACAATGAGCAGTTCTTC. Its translation: CSGPGLANNEQFF.

This chain joins TRBV7-3 and TRBJ2-1; D is uncertain. This CDR3 region has 12 residues. Trimming took 3 bases from V and 6 from J, leaving 6 bases between them. Germline V lookup: CDR1 SGHTA, CDR2 FQGTGA. In DNA, the CDR3 is TGTGCCAGCAGCTTCAACAGCAATGAGCAGTTCTTC. This codes for CASSFNSNEQFF.

This clonotype was counted ten times or more. The rearrangement links TRBV7-6 to TRBJ1-1; D unclear. V was trimmed by 1 base and J by 1 base, leaving 19 bases between them. CDR1 and CDR2 (germline): SGHVS, FNYEAQ. The CDR3 runs 18 residues. The CDR3 nucleotides are TGTGCCAGCAGCTTAGTTTCGGTGTCAGGAGCGTGGAACACTGAAGCTTTCTTT. This gives the protein CASSLVSVSGAWNTEAFF.

This clonotype was counted a few times. V is TRBV29-1 and J is TRBJ2-2; D is unresolved. The CDR3 loop spans 13 amino acids. V lost 7 bases, J lost 4 bases, and 13 bases lay in between. Germline-derived CDR1 and CDR2 are SQVTM and ANQGSEA. The CDR3 loop reads CSGSQLGTGELFF. The CDR3 DNA is TGCAGCGGCTCACAGTTGGGCACCGGGGAGCTGTTTTTT.

The V call is TRBV4-1, the J call TRBJ1-4, with 7 bases that match TRBD1. The CDR3 is 17 residues long. V was clipped by 2 bases and J by 8 bases; unmatched bases: 14. CDR1 is MGHRA and CDR2 is YSYEKL in the germline V gene. This chain's CDR3 is CASSQPITGARKEKLFF. CDR3 DNA: TGCGCCAGCAGCCAACCTATAACAGGGGCGAGGAAAGAAAAACTGTTTTTT.

This clonotype was picked up many times. This chain joins TRBV20-1 and TRBJ1-3; 7 bases are a match to TRBD1. The germline V gene has CDR1 DFQATT and CDR2 SNEGSKA (reference sequence). This CDR3 contains 13 residues. V was clipped by 5 bases and J by 2 bases; unmatched bases: 3. CDR3 amino acids: CSALQGTGNTIYF. DNA of the CDR3: TGCAGTGCTTTACAGGGGACTGGAAACACCATATATTTT.

This clonotype has a count of ten or more. The chain combines TRBV6-6 with TRBJ1-3; D gene unclear. This CDR3 comprises 13 residues. CDR1 and CDR2 (germline): MNHNY, SVGAGI (reference sequence). Trimming stripped 7 bases from V and 0 bases from J, with 7 bases between. The DNA of the CDR3 is TGTGCCAGCATGGGTAGCTCTGGAAACACCATATATTTT. Protein: CASMGSSGNTIYF.

This clonotype was detected ten times or more. V usage is TRBV30 and J usage is TRBJ2-3; D possibly corresponds to TRBD1 (6 bases). Deletions cut 0 bases from V and 5 bases from J, with 9 bases between. The CDR3 covers 13 residues. Germline CDR1 and CDR2: GTSNPN and SVGIG (reference sequence). CDR3 coding DNA: TGTGCCTGGAGTGTTACAGGGAAAGATACGCAGTATTTT. It specifies CAWSVTGKDTQYF.

The chain links TRBV7-3 to TRBJ2-1; D may be TRBD2 (6 bases). The germline V and J ends were trimmed by 4 bases and 7 bases, with 11 bases remaining between them. The germline CDR1 and CDR2 sequences are SGHTA and FQGTGA. This CDR3 has 13 amino acids. The CDR3, as DNA: TGTGCCAGCAGCTCAGCTAGCGAAAATGAGCAGTTCTTC. It codes for CASSSASENEQFF.